Listed here are 2 T cell receptor beta chains from one sample, sequenced in a study of quantifying T cell responses using KT2 cells. Study background: TCR alpha and beta constant-region primers primed reverse transcription of RNA.

The cDNA 3' end received a ligated oligonucleotide with a UMI. An equimolar mix of RC1.1 and RC1.2 primed the beta chain across TRBC1 and TRBC2. TCRdb recomputed calls from the UMI-ligation and nested PCR reads with MiXCR, one row per CDR3 protein. The table has about 41,000 distinct CDR3 sequences, over 15% seen once. The sequenced sample was PBMCs spiked with cells of the T cell clone KT2. Receptor source: a human donor.

The chain combines TRBV23-1 with TRBJ2-3; 7 bases map to TRBD1. TRBV23-1 qualifies as an ORF whose function is uncertain. Losses at the gene ends were 4 bases for V and 0 bases for J; bases not matched to a gene: 13. This CDR3 contains 18 residues. The chain's CDR3 is CASSRLGQTNPSTDTQYF. DNA for the CDR3: TGCGCCAGCAGTCGCCTGGGACAGACAAATCCTAGCACAGATACGCAGTATTTT.

V usage is TRBV28 and J usage is TRBJ1-6; 9 bases agree with TRBD1. Germline CDR1 MDHEN, CDR2 SYDVKM. The trim removed 4 bases at V and 9 bases at J, leaving 7 bases unmatched. The CDR3 has 15 residues. CDR3 region: CASSSDRGLGSPLHF. CDR3 in DNA: TGTGCCAGCAGTTCCGACAGGGGGTTAGGTTCACCCCTCCACTTT.